The 23 T cell receptor beta chains reported below all come from one sample, sequenced in a study of T-cell reconstitution after alpha-beta-depleted transplantation in children. Preparing the TCRbeta library involved the use of unique molecular identifiers. Using its own MiXCR run on the PCR reads, TCRdb lists one record per CDR3 protein. In the table there are hundreds of thousands of distinct CDR3 sequences, 15% to 20% of which are singletons. The starting material was PBMCs from the stem cell graft donor, obtained from the stem cell graft. All receptors come from a human donor who donated a stem cell graft to a child with acute myeloid leukemia.

V usage is TRBV7-2 and J usage is TRBJ1-1, with a tentative D call TRBD1 (5 bases). The germline V and J ends were trimmed by 1 base and 0 bases, with 12 bases remaining between them. CDR1 and CDR2 (germline): SGHTA, FQGNSA. The CDR3 spans 16 residues. CDR3 coding DNA: TGTGCCAGCAGCTTAGTGGCCGACAGAATGAACACTGAAGCTTTCTTT. Translated: CASSLVADRMNTEAFF.

In this sample, this clonotype turned up many times. The rearrangement links TRBV20-1 to TRBJ1-5; no clear D gene. The CDR3 totals 12 residues. With 6 bases removed from V and 4 bases from J, the gap between germline ends came to 10 bases. Germline V gives CDR1 DFQATT, CDR2 SNEGSKA (reference sequence). The CDR3 loop reads CSATDNNQPQHF. The DNA of the CDR3 is TGCAGTGCAACCGACAATAATCAGCCCCAGCATTTT.

This clonotype was recorded a few times. This rearrangement joins TRBV5-1 to TRBJ2-3; D remains unclear. CDR1 is SGHRS and CDR2 is YFSETQ in the germline V gene. This CDR3 region has 15 residues. Trimming cost V 6 bases and J 2 bases, with 16 bases left between them. CDR3 sequence (DNA): TGCGCCAGCACCAATCTGGGTCGGTTCACAGATACGCAGTATTTT. Amino acid sequence: CASTNLGRFTDTQYF.

The chain joins TRBV12-3 or TRBV12-4 to TRBJ1-5, with unresolved D. The CDR3 is 15 amino acids. Deletions cut 6 bases from V and 5 bases from J, with 17 bases between. The CDR3 loop reads CASSPDGGGDQPQHF. CDR3 DNA: TGTGCCAGCAGCCCCGACGGCGGTGGCGATCAGCCCCAGCATTTT.

This clonotype has just a few counts. V usage is TRBV13 and J usage is TRBJ1-1; D unresolved. This CDR3 region has 14 residues. The germline CDR1 and CDR2 sequences are PRHDT and FYEKMQ (reference sequence). The V and J ends lost 5 bases and 5 bases respectively, with 15 bases between them. The DNA of the CDR3 is TGTGCCAGCAGCCCCATGTGGGTGGGAACTGAAGCTTTCTTT. It codes for CASSPMWVGTEAFF.

This clonotype came up a few times. V usage is TRBV4-3 and J usage is TRBJ2-1; D remains unclear. V was cut by 0 bases and J by 4 bases, with 13 bases left in between. Germline V gene sequence: CDR1 LGHNA, CDR2 YSLEER. There are 16 residues in the CDR3. The CDR3 region is CASSQDLGGLYNEQFF. The CDR3 DNA reads as TGCGCCAGCAGCCAAGATCTCGGCGGCCTTTACAATGAGCAGTTCTTC.

This clonotype was counted at least ten times. This sequence joins TRBV20-1 and TRBJ1-1, with unresolved D. The CDR3 length is 16 residues. Germline-derived CDR1 and CDR2 are DFQATT and SNEGSKA (reference sequence). V lost 5 bases to trimming and J lost 5 bases, with 24 bases between them. The CDR3 nucleotides read TGCAGTGCTCCTTCACCTCGGCGGAGTTCGAGAACTGAAGCTTTCTTT. Translation gives CSAPSPRRSSRTEAFF.

The J gene is TRBJ2-5, the V gene TRBV18; 7 bases match TRBD1. Germline V gives CDR1 KGHSH, CDR2 LQKENI. The J segment lost 3 bases and the V segment lost 6 bases, leaving 10 bases of the junction unmatched. The CDR3 runs to 15 residues. The CDR3 loop is CASSSLPGGEETQYF. For the CDR3, the DNA is TGTGCCAGCTCCTCCCTCCCAGGGGGAGAAGAGACCCAGTACTTC.

This clonotype has just a few counts. The chain employs TRBV7-2 and TRBJ1-2, with 8 bases matching TRBD1. V gave up 5 bases and J gave up 9 bases; unmatched junction bases: 8. CDR3 size: 13 residues. Germline V lookup: CDR1 SGHTA, CDR2 FQGNSA. The CDR3 coding sequence is TGTGCCAGCAGCCCGGGACAGGCAGTCAGCTACACCTTC. It yields the protein CASSPGQAVSYTF.

This clonotype was seen only a few times. The V gene is TRBV15, the J gene TRBJ1-4; weak D call: TRBD1 (5 bases). From germline, CDR1 is LNHNV and CDR2 YYDKDF (reference sequence). Trimming shortened V by 5 bases and J by 5 bases, and 18 bases separated the two germline ends. The CDR3 length is 16 residues. This chain's CDR3 is CATSAAPGTVNEKLFF. The CDR3 nucleotides read TGTGCCACCAGCGCGGCCCCCGGGACGGTGAATGAAAAACTGTTTTTT.

V is TRBV12-3 or TRBV12-4 and J is TRBJ2-1, with D tentatively TRBD1 (5 bases). The DNA matches TRBJ2-7 better at its end, which makes the J call doubtful. The CDR3 has 13 residues. CDR3 sequence reads: CASSLPGYNEQYF. As DNA, the CDR3 is TGTGCCAGCAGTTTACCAGGGTACAATGAGCAGTACTTC.

This clonotype has a handful of counts. The rearrangement links TRBV30 to TRBJ1-1; D remains ambiguous. CDR3 size: 12 residues. The ends were cut back, 5 bases at V and 2 bases at J, with 9 bases in the middle. Germline V lookup: CDR1 GTSNPN, CDR2 SVGIG (reference sequence). The CDR3 DNA is TGTGCCTGGGGACCTGACAACACTGAAGCTTTCTTT. Translated: CAWGPDNTEAFF.

This chain connects TRBV30 to TRBJ1-5; maybe TRBD1 (6 bases). Germline CDR1 reads GTSNPN; CDR2 reads SVGIG (reference sequence). The CDR3 is 15 amino acids. V was shortened by 0 bases and J by 5 bases, with 14 bases between the two germline ends. The CDR3 is CAWSVDGTPHQPQHF. CDR3 nucleotide sequence: TGTGCCTGGAGTGTTGACGGGACACCCCATCAGCCCCAGCATTTT.

The sample holds many counts of this clonotype. The rearrangement joins TRBV29-1 to TRBJ2-7; weak D call: TRBD1 (5 bases). Germline lookup yields CDR1 SQVTM and CDR2 ANQGSEA. CDR3 length: 12 residues. V lost 6 bases and J 5 bases, leaving 14 bases between the germline ends. CDR3 residues: CSVRSQGNEQYF. As DNA, the CDR3 is TGCAGCGTCCGCTCTCAGGGAAACGAGCAGTACTTC.

This clonotype showed up just a few times. The chain employs TRBV12-3 or TRBV12-4 and TRBJ1-6, with TRBD1 matching over 9 bases. The CDR3 has 14 residues. Trimming cost V 5 bases and J 8 bases; bases outside gene matches: 4. The chain's CDR3 is CASSTDRGDSPLHF. The CDR3 DNA reads as TGTGCCAGCAGTACGGACAGGGGCGATTCACCCCTCCACTTT.

This clonotype was counted at least ten times. The genes are TRBV12-3 or TRBV12-4 and TRBJ2-3; D is uncertain. Trimming pared 7 bases from V and 1 base from J, leaving 15 bases between. The CDR3 is 15 amino acids. The CDR3: CASTREAQGTDTQYF. The CDR3 nucleotides read TGTGCCAGCACCCGCGAGGCGCAGGGCACAGATACGCAGTATTTT.

A remark on this clonotype: It is likely a read error, because the conserved phenylalanine at the end of the CDR3 is missing. V and J are TRBV7-6 and TRBJ1-4; D call uncertain. This CDR3 has 13 residues. Trimming pared 5 bases from V and 11 bases from J, leaving 15 bases between. Germline V gives CDR1 SGHVS, CDR2 FNYEAQ. CDR3 region: CASSPYGEFKLFS. CDR3 nucleotide sequence: TGTGCCAGCAGCCCTTACGGGGAATTCAAACTGTTTTCT.

This clonotype appeared many times. The chain carries TRBV20-1 and TRBJ2-7; 8 bases align to TRBD1. The CDR3 covers 13 residues. In germline, CDR1 is DFQATT, CDR2 SNEGSKA (reference sequence). The trim removed 5 bases at V and 4 bases at J, leaving 7 bases unmatched. This CDR3 reads CSASRTGLYEQYV. CDR3 sequence (DNA): TGCAGTGCTTCCCGGACAGGGCTTTACGAGCAGTACGTC.

On this clonotype: One end of the junction is discordant with germline, which a read error may explain. This rearrangement joins TRBV5-1 to TRBJ2-6; D is unresolved. The CDR3 length is 14 residues. The germline CDR1 and CDR2 sequences are SGHRS and YFSETQ. CDR3 DNA sequence: TGCGCCTGCAGTCTAGTCTCCGGGGCCAACGTCCTGACTTTC. Translated, it gives CACSLVSGANVLTF. The variable domain in full, completed from reference TRBV5-1 and TRBJ2-6, reads KAGVTQTPRYLIKTRGQQVTLSCSPISGHRSVSWYQQTPGQGLQFLFEYFSETQRNKGNFPGRFSGRQFSNSRSEMNVSTLELGDSALYLCACSLVSGANVLTFGAGSRLTVL.

This clonotype showed up many times. V is TRBV7-9 and J is TRBJ1-1, with no clear D. Germline V gene lookup returns CDR1 SEHNR and CDR2 FQNEAQ (reference sequence). V was shortened by 6 bases and J by 4 bases, with 9 bases between the two germline ends. The CDR3 covers 12 residues. CDR3 nucleotides: TGTGCCAGCAGTTCGGTAGCCACTGAAGCTTTCTTT. Its protein is CASSSVATEAFF. Supplemented by reference TRBV7-9 and TRBJ1-1, the full variable domain reads DTGVSQNPRHKITKRGQNVTFRCDPISEHNRLYWYRQTLGQGPEFLTYFQNEAQLEKSRLLSDRFSAERPKGSFSTLEIQRTEQGDSAMYLCASSSVATEAFFGQGTRLTVV.

This clonotype was picked up many times. The V gene is TRBV29-1, the J gene TRBJ2-2; 9 bases agree with TRBD1. Germline values: CDR1 SQVTM, CDR2 ANQGSEA. CDR3 length: 13 amino acids. With 7 bases clipped from V and 6 bases from J, the junction kept 6 bases outside the gene matches. CDR3 sequence: CSGEDRGSGELFF. The CDR3 nucleotides read TGCAGCGGTGAGGACAGGGGATCCGGGGAGCTGTTTTTT.

This clonotype appeared many times. The chain is built from TRBV7-2 and TRBJ2-1, with TRBD1 matching over 7 bases. The CDR3 has 16 amino acids. V shed 0 bases and J 3 bases; nucleotides not matched to a gene: 5. The germline V gene encodes CDR1 SGHTA and CDR2 FQGNSA. The CDR3, as DNA: TGTGCCAGCAGCTTAGCGACTCAGGGGGACTACAATGAGCAGTTCTTC. As protein: CASSLATQGDYNEQFF.

This sequence joins TRBV15 and TRBJ1-1; tentatively, D is TRBD1 (6 bases). Germline CDR1 LNHNV, CDR2 YYDKDF (reference sequence). Trimming stripped 8 bases from V and 3 bases from J, with 13 bases between. The length of the CDR3 is 13 residues. The CDR3 sequence is CATWGPKYTEAFF. For the CDR3, the DNA is TGTGCCACCTGGGGGCCCAAGTACACTGAAGCTTTCTTT.